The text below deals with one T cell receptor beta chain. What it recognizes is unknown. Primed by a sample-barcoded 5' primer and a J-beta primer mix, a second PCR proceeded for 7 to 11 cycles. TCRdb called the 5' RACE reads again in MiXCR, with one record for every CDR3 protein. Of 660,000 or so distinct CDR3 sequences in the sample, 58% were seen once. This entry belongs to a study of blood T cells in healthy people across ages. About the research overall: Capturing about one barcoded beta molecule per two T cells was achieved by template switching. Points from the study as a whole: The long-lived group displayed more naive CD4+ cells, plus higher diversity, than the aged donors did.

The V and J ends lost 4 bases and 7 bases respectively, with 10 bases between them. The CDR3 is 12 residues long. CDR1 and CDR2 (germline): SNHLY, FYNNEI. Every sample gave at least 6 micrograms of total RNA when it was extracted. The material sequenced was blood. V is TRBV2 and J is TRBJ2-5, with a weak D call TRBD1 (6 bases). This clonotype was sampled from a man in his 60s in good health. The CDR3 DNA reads TGTGCCAGCAGTGGGGACATAGGGACCCAGTACTTC. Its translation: CASSGDIGTQYF.